The 27 T cell receptor beta chains in this list originate from one sample, sequenced in a study of T cells in localized non-small cell lung cancer. The repertoire was sequenced with immunoSEQ multiplex PCR; TCRdb's copy has only in-frame clones and lacks some. The sample lists roughly 21,000 clones, approximately 85% seen once, with more than 25% in the top ten. Sample: peripheral blood mononuclear cells, taken before any cancer treatment. The receptors were sampled from a male donor at least 60 years old with stage II lung adenocarcinoma.

The chain links TRBV5-6 to TRBJ2-5; TRBD2 might be the D (5 bases). The CDR3 is 11 residues long. V dropped 3 bases and J dropped 5 bases, with 5 bases sitting between them. Germline V lookup: CDR1 SGHDT, CDR2 YYEEEE. CDR3 nucleotide sequence: TGTGCCAGCAGCTCGGGGGAGACCCAGTACTTC. It specifies CASSSGETQYF.

This clone was recorded only once. This chain uses TRBV18 with TRBJ2-7; D uncertain. Germline V lookup: CDR1 KGHSH, CDR2 LQKENI. Trimming took off 3 bases at V and 3 bases at J, with 12 bases between the two ends. The CDR3 runs 14 residues. The CDR3, as DNA: TGTGCCAGCTCACCGGAGATAGGTGTCTACGAGCAGTACTTC. Protein: CASSPEIGVYEQYF.

CDR3 nucleotide sequence: TGTGCCGGTCTCTCGAGAAAAGCGGGGATCCAAGAGACCCAGTACTTC. Translated: CAGLSRKAGIQETQYF. This rearrangement joins TRBV28 to TRBJ2-5; 7 nucleotides line up with TRBD2. The CDR3 has 16 amino acids. J lost 1 base, V lost 11 bases, and 16 bases had no gene match. CDR1 is MDHEN, CDR2 SYDVKM, per germline.

V and J are TRBV19 and TRBJ2-2; TRBD1 matches 10 bases. Germline CDR1 reads LNHDA; CDR2 reads SQIVND (reference sequence). The CDR3 contains 12 residues. CDR3: CATDRGAGELFF. The CDR3 DNA follows: TGTGCGACGGACAGGGGGGCCGGGGAGCTGTTTTTT.

This chain connects TRBV5-1 to TRBJ2-2, with D unresolved. The V end lost 5 bases, the J end lost 1 base, and 3 bases lay between the germline ends. The CDR3 spans 12 residues. Germline V gives CDR1 SGHRS, CDR2 YFSETQ. Here the CDR3 reads CASRLNTGELFF. As DNA, the CDR3 is TGCGCCAGCAGACTGAACACCGGGGAGCTGTTTTTT.

The chain couples TRBV29-1 to TRBJ2-1; D gene unclear. V lost 4 bases, J lost 0 bases, and 7 bases lay in between. CDR1 is SQVTM and CDR2 is ANQGSEA in the germline V gene. The CDR3 covers 13 residues. CDR3 DNA sequence: TGCAGCGTTGCCAGCACCTCCTACAATGAGCAGTTCTTC. Encoded protein: CSVASTSYNEQFF.

The rearrangement uses TRBV7-2 and TRBJ1-5; D is undetermined. CDR3 size: 15 residues. Germline values: CDR1 SGHTA, CDR2 FQGNSA. Trimming shortened V by 2 bases and J by 1 base, and 9 bases separated the two germline ends. CDR3 amino acids: CASSLSGMSNQPQHF. The CDR3 region has the DNA TGTGCCAGCAGCTTAAGCGGAATGAGCAATCAGCCCCAGCATTTT.

This chain joins TRBV2 and TRBJ1-1; D is unresolved. The germline V gene has CDR1 SNHLY and CDR2 FYNNEI. Trimming stripped 6 bases from V and 1 base from J, with 9 bases between. The length of the CDR3 is 13 residues. CDR3 DNA: TGTGCCAGCAGCTCTCGGGAGAACACTGAAGCTTTCTTT. The encoded protein is CASSSRENTEAFF.

V usage is TRBV7-9 and J usage is TRBJ2-3; no firm D call. V lost 4 bases and J lost 2, with 16 bases in between. Germline CDR1 SEHNR, CDR2 FQNEAQ (reference sequence). This CDR3 contains 16 residues. The CDR3 nucleotides read TGTGCCAGCAGCTCAAAACGTGGGGTAGCCACAGATACGCAGTATTTT. Its translation: CASSSKRGVATDTQYF. Based on the CDR3 plus reference TRBV7-9 and TRBJ2-3, the full variable domain is DTGVSQNPRHKITKRGQNVTFRCDPISEHNRLYWYRQTLGQGPEFLTYFQNEAQLEKSRLLSDRFSAERPKGSFSTLEIQRTEQGDSAMYLCASSSKRGVATDTQYFGPGTRLTVL.

The chain uses TRBV6-4 and TRBJ2-1; D is undetermined. Trimming left V 4 bases short and J 3 bases short, with 10 bases between. CDR1 and CDR2 from the germline V gene are MRHNA and SNTAGT. The CDR3 is 14 residues long. CDR3 sequence: CASSAETIYNEQFF. The CDR3 nucleotides read TGTGCCAGCAGTGCGGAAACAATCTACAATGAGCAGTTCTTC.

The chain has TRBV18 and TRBJ2-1; D is undetermined. Trimming removed 11 bases from V and 1 base from J, with 9 bases in between. The CDR3 has 12 amino acids. The germline gives CDR1 KGHSH, CDR2 LQKENI. In DNA form, the CDR3 reads TGTGCCGGAAAAGCTTCCTACAATGAGCAGTTCTTC. The encoded protein is CAGKASYNEQFF.

This chain connects TRBV6-4 to TRBJ2-3; D might be TRBD2 (6 bases). The length of the CDR3 is 14 residues. V gave up 3 bases and J gave up 0 bases, with 7 bases separating them. CDR1 MRHNA and CDR2 SNTAGT come from the germline V gene. CDR3 DNA sequence: TGTGCCAGCAGTGAGGGGACTAGCACAGATACGCAGTATTTT. This translates into CASSEGTSTDTQYF.

The chain employs TRBV7-9 and TRBJ2-5, with D perhaps TRBD2 (6 bases). The germline gives CDR1 SEHNR, CDR2 FQNEAQ (reference sequence). This CDR3 has 15 amino acids. V was pared by 1 base and J by 1 base, with 10 bases between. The CDR3 is CASSLGGEVQETQYF. In DNA form, the CDR3 reads TGTGCCAGCAGCTTAGGGGGGGAAGTCCAAGAGACCCAGTACTTC.

The chain has TRBV28 and TRBJ2-1; D possibly corresponds to TRBD2 (5 bases). The ends were cut back, 3 bases at V and 0 bases at J, with 15 bases in the middle. The CDR3 is 17 residues long. CDR1 is MDHEN and CDR2 is SYDVKM in the germline V gene. CDR3 amino acids: CASSLMRVAPSYNEQFF. CDR3 nucleotide sequence: TGTGCCAGCAGTTTGATGCGGGTGGCACCCTCCTACAATGAGCAGTTCTTC.

V is TRBV5-1 and J is TRBJ2-5; D uncertain. In germline, CDR1 is SGHRS, CDR2 YFSETQ. V gave up 5 bases and J gave up 5 bases, with 10 bases separating them. The CDR3 extends over 12 amino acids. The CDR3 loop reads CASRNFAETQYF. DNA for the CDR3: TGCGCCAGCAGGAATTTCGCCGAGACCCAGTACTTC.

The chain joins TRBV2 to TRBJ1-2; 9 positions match TRBD1. This CDR3 has 12 amino acids. The germline V gene encodes CDR1 SNHLY and CDR2 FYNNEI. V lost 10 bases and J lost 8; bases outside the gene matches: 8. CDR3 in DNA: TGTGCCACCAGCGGACAGGGGCGAGGCTACACCTTC. Translating it yields CATSGQGRGYTF.

The chain couples TRBV28 to TRBJ2-7; 7 bases match TRBD1. This CDR3 is built from 13 residues. In germline, CDR1 is MDHEN, CDR2 SYDVKM. Trimming removed 10 bases from V and 3 bases from J; junction bases left unmatched: 9. The CDR3: CATSQGSGYEQYF. Written as DNA, the CDR3 is TGTGCCACTTCACAGGGGTCCGGCTACGAGCAGTACTTC.

The chain combines TRBV6-5 with TRBJ2-1, with a possible D match to TRBD1 (6 bases). The CDR3 covers 15 residues. V was trimmed by 2 bases and J by 9 bases, leaving 17 bases between them. Per germline, CDR1 MNHEY and CDR2 SVGAGI. This CDR3 is CASSYGGYWVGEQFF. The DNA for the CDR3 is TGTGCCAGCAGTTACGGGGGCTACTGGGTTGGTGAGCAGTTCTTC.

The rearrangement joins TRBV15 to TRBJ2-2; 11 bases are a match to TRBD1. V trimming: 3 bases; J trimming: 8 bases; junction bases outside the gene matches: 11. In germline, CDR1 is LNHNV, CDR2 YYDKDF (reference sequence). This CDR3 has 17 amino acids. CDR3 coding DNA: TGTGCCACCAGCAGGAGTCCGGGACAGGGGGTTTCTGGGGAGCTGTTTTTT. Its translation is CATSRSPGQGVSGELFF.

The chain carries TRBV19 and TRBJ2-2; D gene unclear. CDR1 is LNHDA, CDR2 SQIVND, per germline (reference sequence). V lost 4 bases and J lost 5, with 14 bases in between. CDR3 length: 15 residues. The CDR3, as DNA: TGTGCCAGTAGTACTTCGGTTGTGGGAACCGGGGAGCTGTTTTTT. Protein product: CASSTSVVGTGELFF.

This rearrangement joins TRBV9 to TRBJ2-7; D may be TRBD1 (6 bases). CDR1 and CDR2 from the germline V gene are SGDLS and YYNGEE. V was cut by 3 bases and J by 3 bases, with 16 bases left in between. CDR3 size: 15 residues. CDR3 region: CASSAAGANLYEQYF. CDR3 sequence (DNA): TGTGCCAGCAGCGCAGCAGGGGCTAACCTCTACGAGCAGTACTTC. The full variable domain, its missing parts supplied by reference TRBV9 and TRBJ2-7, is DSGVTQTPKHLITATGQRVTLRCSPRSGDLSVYWYQQSLDQGLQFLIQYYNGEERAKGNILERFSAQQFPDLHSELNLSSLELGDSALYFCASSAAGANLYEQYFGPGTRLTVT.

This rearrangement joins TRBV14 to TRBJ2-1; D is possibly TRBD2 (6 bases). The CDR3 covers 13 residues. V shed 2 bases and J shed 7 bases, with 9 bases lying between them. The germline CDR1 and CDR2 sequences are SGHDN and FVKESK. CDR3: CASSQTSRNEQFF. Here the CDR3 DNA reads TGTGCCAGCAGCCAAACTAGCAGGAATGAGCAGTTCTTC.

The rearrangement links TRBV20-1 to TRBJ2-7; tentative D call: TRBD1 (6 bases). The V gene's germline CDR1 is DFQATT and CDR2 SNEGSKA (reference sequence). The CDR3 extends over 11 amino acids. Between the trimmed V and J ends, which lost 7 bases and 5 bases, there was a span of 12 bases. CDR3 sequence (DNA): TGCAGTGGCACACACAGGGACGAGCAGTACTTC. It specifies CSGTHRDEQYF.

The genes are TRBV7-6 and TRBJ2-3; D remains unclear. The germline CDR1 and CDR2 sequences are SGHVS and FNYEAQ. The CDR3 has 14 amino acids. The germline V and J ends were trimmed by 5 bases and 5 bases, with 14 bases remaining between them. CDR3 amino acids: CASSPRRARDTQYF. CDR3 coding DNA: TGTGCCAGCAGCCCACGTCGGGCGAGAGATACGCAGTATTTT.

The chain recombines TRBV28 with TRBJ2-1, with D tentatively TRBD1 or TRBD2 (6 bases each). V lost 6 bases and J 3 bases, leaving 18 bases between the germline ends. This CDR3 has 16 residues. Germline CDR1 reads MDHEN; CDR2 reads SYDVKM. The CDR3 DNA reads TGTGCCAGCAGACCCGCCGGGGGCCCGAGCTACAATGAGCAGTTCTTC. It translates to CASRPAGGPSYNEQFF.

The V call is TRBV2, the J call TRBJ2-5; possibly TRBD1 for D (5 bases). The CDR3 extends over 12 amino acids. Trimming shortened V by 10 bases and J by 4 bases, and 13 bases separated the two germline ends. Germline V gene lookup returns CDR1 SNHLY and CDR2 FYNNEI. DNA of the CDR3: TGTGCCACAAGACAGTTCGCAGAGACCCAGTACTTC. Amino acid sequence: CATRQFAETQYF.

This clone occurred once. The rearrangement joins TRBV20-1 to TRBJ2-1; TRBD2 might be the D (5 bases). Germline CDR1 and CDR2: DFQATT and SNEGSKA (reference sequence). V shed 5 bases and J shed 9 bases, with 11 bases lying between them. CDR3 length: 11 residues. CDR3 DNA sequence: TGCAGTGCTGGGAGTTGGCCTGAGCAGTTCTTC. Amino acids: CSAGSWPEQFF.